The 11 T cell receptor beta chains below were found in one sample sequenced in a study of blood T cells in healthy people across ages. With a J-beta primer mix and a sample-barcoded 5' primer, a second PCR ran about 6 to 11 cycles. TCRdb redid the calling of the 5' RACE reads with MiXCR, one entry per CDR3 protein. The sample holds around 1,900,000 distinct CDR3 sequences; more than 35% are singletons and the top ten take under 30%. Specimen: blood. The origin of the receptors is a human donor in good health.

The chain uses TRBV6-1 and TRBJ1-5; the D gene is possibly TRBD1 (6 bases). This CDR3 region has 16 residues. The V gene's germline CDR1 is MNHNS and CDR2 SASEGT. Trimming cost V 1 base and J 0 bases, with 10 bases left between them. CDR3 sequence (DNA): TGTGCCAGCAGTGAAGTTGCAGGGGATAGCAATCAGCCCCAGCATTTT. It translates to CASSEVAGDSNQPQHF.

This chain joins TRBV20-1 and TRBJ2-3, with D perhaps matching TRBD2 (5 bases). CDR3 length: 15 amino acids. Germline values: CDR1 DFQATT, CDR2 SNEGSKA (reference sequence). V was shortened by 2 bases and J by 6 bases, with 18 bases between the two germline ends. CDR3: CSARPGTLVLDTQYF. The CDR3 region has the DNA TGCAGTGCTAGACCGGGAACACTAGTCTTGGATACGCAGTATTTT.

This sequence joins TRBV10-3 and TRBJ2-7; a possible D gene is TRBD2 (7 bases). Germline V gene lookup returns CDR1 ENHRY and CDR2 SYGVKD. V was trimmed by 3 bases and J by 3 bases, leaving 15 bases between them. This CDR3 is built from 15 residues. CDR3 amino acids: CAISEGRGGGYEQYF. The CDR3 DNA reads TGTGCCATCAGTGAAGGCAGGGGAGGGGGCTACGAGCAGTACTTC.

Only a few counts were recorded for this clonotype. V gene TRBV5-1 combines with J gene TRBJ1-5, with D possibly matching TRBD1 (6 bases). The CDR3 sequence is 13 residues long. CDR1 and CDR2 (germline): SGHRS, YFSETQ. Deletions cut 0 bases from V and 9 bases from J, with 10 bases between. The CDR3 sequence: CASSLDRDGPQHF. For the CDR3, the DNA is TGCGCCAGCAGCTTGGACAGGGACGGGCCCCAGCATTTT.

The CDR3 bases are TGTGCCAGCAAGAATTCAGGGGTCTTTAATCAGCCCCAGCATTTT. Translation: CASKNSGVFNQPQHF. The chain carries TRBV6-2 or TRBV6-3 and TRBJ1-5, with a tentative D call TRBD1 (6 bases). The CDR3 has 15 residues. V was cut by 7 bases and J by 4 bases, with 17 bases left in between. The germline V gene has CDR1 MNHEY and CDR2 SVGEGT.

This clonotype was seen repeatedly, ten times or more. V and J are TRBV27 and TRBJ2-4; D call uncertain. The germline V gene has CDR1 MNHEY and CDR2 SMNVEV (reference sequence). V gave up 0 bases and J gave up 0 bases, with 6 bases separating them. The CDR3 has 15 amino acids. CDR3 in amino acids: CASSLSWGAKNIQYF. The CDR3 DNA sequence: TGTGCCAGCAGTTTATCGTGGGGAGCCAAAAACATTCAGTACTTC.

The genes are TRBV14 and TRBJ1-2; D is undetermined. Trimming removed 2 bases at V and 5 bases at J, with 9 bases between. Germline CDR1 reads SGHDN; CDR2 reads FVKESK. The CDR3 contains 13 residues. In DNA, the CDR3 is TGTGCCAGCAGCCAACATCTGTATTATGGCTACACCTTC. It encodes CASSQHLYYGYTF.

On this clonotype: A much larger clonotype is one base distant, so this may be a read error. DNA for the CDR3: TGTGCCATCAGTGAGAAGGTGGACGACAATCAGCCCCAGCATTTT. This sequence encodes CAISEKVDDNQPQHF. This chain links TRBV10-3 with TRBJ1-5; D is unresolved. This CDR3 contains 15 residues. Germline-derived CDR1 and CDR2 are ENHRY and SYGVKD. V lost 2 bases to trimming and J lost 3 bases, with 11 bases between them.

Details on this clonotype: Compared with germline, one end of the junction differs, possibly owing to a read error. The rearrangement links TRBV20-1 to TRBJ2-1, with D perhaps TRBD1 or TRBD2 (5 bases each). This CDR3 contains 13 residues. Germline V lookup: CDR1 DFQATT, CDR2 SNEGSKA (reference sequence). The CDR3 here is CSAEGSSYNEQFF. In DNA form, the CDR3 reads TGCAGTGCCGAGGGGTCCTCCTATAATGAGCAGTTCTTC.

V usage is TRBV3-1 and J usage is TRBJ1-2, with D unclear. V was pared by 6 bases and J by 10 bases, with 15 bases between. CDR1 and CDR2 from the germline V gene are LGHDT and YNNKEL (reference sequence). The CDR3 is 12 amino acids. CDR3 loop: CASSLAGRHYTF. The CDR3 DNA follows: TGTGCCAGCAGTTTAGCGGGCAGACACTACACCTTC.

The chain links TRBV29-1 to TRBJ2-1, with D possibly being TRBD2 (5 bases). Per germline, CDR1 SQVTM and CDR2 ANQGSEA. V gave up 7 bases and J gave up 2 bases, with 15 bases separating them. The CDR3 runs to 14 residues. The CDR3: CSARGISPYNEQFF. Written as DNA, the CDR3 is TGCAGCGCCCGAGGGATCTCCCCCTACAATGAGCAGTTCTTC.